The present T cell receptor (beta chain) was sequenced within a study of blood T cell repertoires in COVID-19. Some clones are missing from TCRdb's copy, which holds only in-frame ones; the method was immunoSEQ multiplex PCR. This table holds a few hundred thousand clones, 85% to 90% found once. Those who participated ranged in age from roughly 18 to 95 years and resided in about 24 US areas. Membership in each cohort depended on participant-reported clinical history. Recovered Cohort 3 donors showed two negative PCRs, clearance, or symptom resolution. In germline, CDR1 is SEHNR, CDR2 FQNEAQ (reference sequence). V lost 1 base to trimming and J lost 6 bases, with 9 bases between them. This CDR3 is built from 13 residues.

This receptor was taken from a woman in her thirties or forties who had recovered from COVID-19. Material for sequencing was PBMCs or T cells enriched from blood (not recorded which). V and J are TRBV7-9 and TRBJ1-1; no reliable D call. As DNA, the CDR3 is TGTGCCAGCAGCTTAGACGGAGCCGCTGAAGCTTTCTTT. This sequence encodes CASSLDGAAEAFF. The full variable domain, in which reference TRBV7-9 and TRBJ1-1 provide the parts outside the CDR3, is DTGVSQNPRHKITKRGQNVTFRCDPISEHNRLYWYRQTLGQGPEFLTYFQNEAQLEKSRLLSDRFSAERPKGSFSTLEIQRTEQGDSAMYLCASSLDGAAEAFFGQGTRLTVV.